The following is a T cell receptor beta chain sequence with its context. Its cognate antigen is unknown. The source of the sample is a study of PD-1 blockade in classical Hodgkin lymphoma. Study-wide points: Newly diagnosed patients reportedly trailed healthy donors in baseline TCR diversity. Anyone who began nivolumab under 1 year after ASCT was excluded. Whoever responded completely had baseline diversity much like that seen in newly diagnosed patients. Whereas CD4+ TCR diversity had risen significantly by C4D1, CD8+ TCR diversity had not.

Time point here: cycle 4 day 1 (C4D1), after less than seven weeks of nivolumab. Patients all relapsed after autologous stem cell transplantation, and there was variation in brentuximab vedotin exposure. Thawed PBMCs supplied CD8+ T cells via magnetic negative selection. Assay used: immunoSEQ multiplex PCR; TCRdb lists only in-frame clones, some missing. Of roughly 11,000 clones detected, roughly 84% appear once; the ten largest clones hold under 45%. The CDR3 is 15 amino acids. The germline gives CDR1 LNHDA, CDR2 SQIVND (reference sequence). Trimming pared 3 bases from V and 0 bases from J, leaving 9 bases between.

The receptor was isolated from a human donor with classical Hodgkin lymphoma. The donor label of this sample is uncertain. V is TRBV19 and J is TRBJ1-5; D gene ambiguous. Material: CD8+ T cells from blood, obtained before the fourth cycle of nivolumab. The CDR3 DNA sequence: TGTGCCAGTAGTATCATGGGGTCTAGCAATCAGCCCCAGCATTTT. It translates to CASSIMGSSNQPQHF.